This TCR beta chain was sequenced during a study of CD8+CD57+ T cells in acquired aplastic anemia (dated 2018 in TCRdb). Study-level background: A mean of roughly 2.9 ug of DNA, ranging from about 0.19 to 27.4 ug, was extracted from sorted CD4+ and CD8+ cells. A CD8+CD57+ expansion meant a frequency higher than the mean frequency seen in healthy subjects.

What the authors observed across the whole study: Roughly 30 CD8+ CDR3 sequences were shared between patients and controls but appeared highly expressed in patients and within their immunodominant clones. CD8+ Simpson's diversity did not differ significantly between patients and healthy controls (P=0.060).

TCR beta VDJ combination and CDR3 sequence profiling used genomic DNA as the template. An Illumina HiSeq 2000 was used for TCR repertoire sequencing. Regarding the original processing steps: Repertoire assessment relied on Simpson's diversity index, CDR3 size and DJ length profiles, and TRBV/TRBJ rearrangement plots. Whichever DNA sequence was most abundant in the deep sequencing data was defined as the immunodominant clone. CDR3 amino acid sequences were checked for sharing between subjects and were compared against published repertoires and the VDJdb database. TCRdb reprocessing: public reads trimmed at Q25 with fastp, clones called with MiXCR, in-frame beta chains kept. Each record represents a unique CDR3 protein, reported with the most common genes and DNA among its rows. The V and J calls shown here were made by TCRdb, not taken from the authors' results. The sample includes 55,000 to 60,000 distinct CDR3 sequences, with around 57% observed a single time. The biggest ten clones account for 16% of the sample.

Including the terminal cysteine and phenylalanine, the CDR3 comprises 16 residues. The CDR3 DNA has 48 bases and is translated from base 1. CDR1 and CDR2 were assigned from the germline V gene as SGHVS and FNYEAQ. V loses 1 base, J loses 0 bases, and the germline ends lie 10 bases apart. This clonotype occurred many times. The clone's antigen remains unknown. The input lacks base qualities; no much larger clone sits a single base away. The patients picked for sequencing were ones in whom flow cytometry had shown an expansion of CD8+CD57+ cells. Every patient had a diagnosis of severe acquired aplastic anemia based on International Study of Aplastic Anemia and Agranulocytosis and Camitta criteria. Patients had received no therapy at the time of blood sampling. TCR repertoires of sorted CD4+ and CD8+ blood T cells from severe aplastic anemia patients and healthy subjects were deep-sequenced in the study. Patients were enrolled in the USA under clinicaltrials.gov protocols 00001620, 01623167, 00001397, 00071045, 00081523 and 00961064. Ficoll-Paque density gradient centrifugation was used to isolate peripheral blood mononuclear cells. Before DNA was extracted, CD4+ and CD8+ T cells were sorted using either FACS or magnetic beads.

This clonotype was obtained from a human donor with aplastic anemia. This chain is built from TRBV7-6 and TRBJ1-5, with the D gene not confidently named. The material sequenced was sorted CD4+, CD8+, or CD8+CD57+ T cells (not recorded which) from PBMCs. The sequenced DNA is TGTGCCAGCAGCTTAGGGGCAGGAGGTAGCAATCAGCCCCAGCATTTT. It translates to CASSLGAGGSNQPQHF.